One TCR beta chain is described in this entry. Its target is unknown. TCRdb reprocessed the reads via MiXCR and lists one record per CDR3 protein. There are 100,000 to 150,000 distinct CDR3 sequences in the sample; approximately 30% occur only once, and around 54% lies in the top ten. This entry comes from a study of T cell repertoires in cytomegalovirus infection. Study-wide context: Both recently identified HLA-C-restricted and well-studied HLA-B-restricted CMV epitopes were used in the study. Both a matching HLA type and CMV infection were indicated by public TCR beta signatures. Study-wide results and caveats: Identification of carriers of CMV plus the relevant HLA was performed using cumulative public TCR beta family frequency. The response measured ex vivo was dominated by TCR beta clonotypes (HLA-C-restricted and CMV-specific).

CDR3 length: 15 residues. Trimming left V 0 bases short and J 4 bases short, with 11 bases between. The germline V gene has CDR1 MNHNY and CDR2 SVGAGI (reference sequence). This sequence joins TRBV6-6 and TRBJ2-3; a weak D match, TRBD1 (7 bases). The sequence was collected from a human donor in good health (CMV status not recorded). Some clones in this sample may be carry-over from other donors' samples. The sample in question was CD8+ T cells from cultured PBMCs, obtained from culture after CMV antigen stimulation. CDR3 nucleotide sequence: TGTGCCAGCAGTTACTCCGGAGGGGGCGCAGATACGCAGTATTTT. Protein: CASSYSGGGADTQYF.